This T cell receptor (beta chain) was recorded in a study of cytomegalovirus exposure and HLA in healthy donors. Germline V lookup: CDR1 LNHDA, CDR2 SQIVND (reference sequence). V lost 7 bases, J lost 3 bases, and 17 bases stayed unmatched. The CDR3 totals 18 residues. The study ran its PCR with 60 Vbeta and 13 Jbeta primers. Method: immunoSEQ multiplex PCR; TCRdb's copy keeps in-frame clones and lacks some. Among roughly 190,000 clones listed, about 85% were seen once. Sequenced input: PBMCs. This chain links TRBV19 with TRBJ1-5, with TRBD1 identical over 8 bases. The receptor was isolated from a woman in her forties or fifties in good health and CMV-seronegative. CDR3 in amino acids: CASTRGTGGSFLNQPQHF. CDR3 coding DNA: TGTGCCAGTACCAGGGGGACAGGAGGCTCCTTTCTCAATCAGCCCCAGCATTTT.